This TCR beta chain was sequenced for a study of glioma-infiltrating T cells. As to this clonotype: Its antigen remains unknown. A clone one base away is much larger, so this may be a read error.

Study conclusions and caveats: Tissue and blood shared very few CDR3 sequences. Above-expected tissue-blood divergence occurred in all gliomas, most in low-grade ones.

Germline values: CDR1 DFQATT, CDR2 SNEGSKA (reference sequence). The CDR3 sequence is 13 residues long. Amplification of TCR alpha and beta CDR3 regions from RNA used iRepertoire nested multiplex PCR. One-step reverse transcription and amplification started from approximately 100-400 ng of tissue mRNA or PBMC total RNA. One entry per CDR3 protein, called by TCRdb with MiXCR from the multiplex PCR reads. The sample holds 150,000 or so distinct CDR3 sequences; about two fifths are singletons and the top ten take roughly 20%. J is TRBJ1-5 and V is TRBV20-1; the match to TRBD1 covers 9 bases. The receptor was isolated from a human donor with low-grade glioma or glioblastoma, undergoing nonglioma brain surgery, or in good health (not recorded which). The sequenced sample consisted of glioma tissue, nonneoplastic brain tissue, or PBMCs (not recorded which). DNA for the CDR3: TGCAGTGCTAGGCGACAGGGGGATCAGCACCAGCATTTT. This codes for CSARRQGDQHQHF.